This TCR beta chain was captured in a study of identical twins. Via MiXCR, TCRdb re-called the 5' RACE reads, giving one row per CDR3 protein. The sample holds some 240,000 distinct CDR3 sequences, about 8.3% seen once. CDR3 length: 13 amino acids. V was cut by 7 bases and J by 5 bases, with 17 bases left in between. CDR1 is GTSNPN and CDR2 is SVGIG in the germline V gene (reference sequence). The sample also formed part of further work on yellow fever vaccine responses in identical twins.

The gene calls are TRBV30 and TRBJ1-1; D possibly corresponds to TRBD1 (5 bases). The sample consisted of CD8+ T cells sorted from blood. This TCR derives from a woman aged 18 to 35 in good health. The CDR3 reads CAFGRGLATEAFF. CDR3 in DNA: TGTGCCTTTGGAAGGGGATTGGCGACTGAAGCTTTCTTT.